The source of this TCR beta chain is a study of T-cell memory formation after mild COVID-19. Study outcomes and limitations: Contracting clones localized mainly to CM and EM when CD4+ and mainly to EMRA when CD8+. Unconfirmed was the SARS-CoV-2 specificity of second-wave clones that peaked on day 37.

For this clonotype: What it binds is unknown.

This CDR3 comprises 14 residues. V was shortened by 1 base and J by 4 bases, with 7 bases between the two germline ends. The germline V gene encodes CDR1 SGHVS and CDR2 FNYEAQ. One entry per CDR3 protein results from TCRdb running MiXCR on the 5' RACE reads. Of some 290,000 distinct CDR3 sequences listed, roughly 17% are singletons. The clonotype was recovered from a man between 18 and 35 years old who had mild COVID-19 (a few samples of this study predate the infection). Cell type and time point are not known. The rearrangement uses TRBV7-6 and TRBJ2-2; D perhaps matches TRBD1 (6 bases). The sequencing input was PBMCs or a T cell subset sorted from them (not recorded which). The DNA of the CDR3 is TGTGCCAGCAGCTTAGTCAGGGGCACCGGGGAGCTGTTTTTT. This gives the protein CASSLVRGTGELFF.